The present TCR beta chain was sequenced within a study of neoadjuvant anti-PD-1 for oral cavity cancer. The overall study: Patients mostly received three to four biweekly nivolumab doses at 3 mg/kg before surgery.

The time point: after neoadjuvant nivolumab, at surgical resection. PBMCs were not maintained or expanded in culture before analysis. Some clones are missing from TCRdb's copy, which holds only in-frame ones; the method was immunoSEQ multiplex PCR. The profile shows about 13,000 clones, 67% of them singletons. The CDR3 runs to 15 residues. CDR1 SGHTA and CDR2 FQGNSA come from the germline V gene. Trimming cost V 0 bases and J 3 bases; bases outside gene matches: 4. V usage is TRBV7-2 and J usage is TRBJ2-7, with 8 nucleotides matching TRBD1. This receptor was taken from a person aged 40 to 85 with oral cavity squamous cell carcinoma. The sequencing used PBMCs, collected after nivolumab (anti-PD-1) treatment. The DNA for the CDR3 is TGTGCCAGCAGCTTAGCTGGGACAGGCCTCTACGAGCAGTACTTC. Protein: CASSLAGTGLYEQYF. Supplemented by reference TRBV7-2 and TRBJ2-7, the full variable domain reads GAGVSQSPSNKVTEKGKDVELRCDPISGHTALYWYRQSLGQGLEFLIYFQGNSAPDKSGLPSDRFSAERTGGSVSTLTIQRTQQEDSAVYLCASSLAGTGLYEQYFGPGTRLTVT.